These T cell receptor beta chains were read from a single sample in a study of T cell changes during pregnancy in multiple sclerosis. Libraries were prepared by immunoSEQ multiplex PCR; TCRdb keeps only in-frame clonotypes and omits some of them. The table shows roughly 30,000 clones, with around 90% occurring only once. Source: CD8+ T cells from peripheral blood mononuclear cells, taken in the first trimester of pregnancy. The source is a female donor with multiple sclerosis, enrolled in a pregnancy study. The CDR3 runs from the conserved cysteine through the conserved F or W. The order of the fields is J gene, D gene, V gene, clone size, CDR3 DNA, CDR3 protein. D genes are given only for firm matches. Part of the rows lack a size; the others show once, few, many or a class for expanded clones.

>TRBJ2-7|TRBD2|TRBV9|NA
TGTGCATCCGCGGGGGGCGAAACCTACGAGCAGTACTTC
CASAGGETYEQYF
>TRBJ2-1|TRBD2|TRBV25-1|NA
TGTGCCAGCATCGGAGGACTAGCGGAGGGCCGCTCCTACAATGAGCAGTTCTTC
CASIGGLAEGRSYNEQFF
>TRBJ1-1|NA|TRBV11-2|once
TGTGCCAGCAGCTTAGAAAGGGGCGCGAACACTGAAGCTTTCTTT
CASSLERGANTEAFF
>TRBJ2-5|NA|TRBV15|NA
TGTGCCACCAGCAGAGAGGAGGGGTTCCCAGAGACCCAGTACTTC
CATSREEGFPETQYF
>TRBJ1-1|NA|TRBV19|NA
TGTGCCAGTAGTATAGGGGGAGTGGGATTGAACACTGAAGCTTTCTTT
CASSIGGVGLNTEAFF
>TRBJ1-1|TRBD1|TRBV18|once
TGTGCCAGCTCAACAGGACAGGGGGCAGTCACTGAAGCTTTCTTT
CASSTGQGAVTEAFF
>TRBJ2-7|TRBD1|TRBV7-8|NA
TGTGCCAGCAGCTCAACCGGGACAGGGGGCGTCAACGAGCAGTACTTC
CASSSTGTGGVNEQYF
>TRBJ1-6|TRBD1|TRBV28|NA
TGTGCCAGCAGTTTTCCTGGGGCCAGGACAGGGGAAGATGCCTATAATTCACCCCTCCACTTT
CASSFPGARTGEDAYNSPLHF
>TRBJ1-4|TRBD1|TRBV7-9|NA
TGTGCCAGCAGCTTAGTAGGTGGGACAGGGGATGAAAAACTGTTTTTT
CASSLVGGTGDEKLFF
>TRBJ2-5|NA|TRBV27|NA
TGTGCCAGCAGTTCGGGGTTGTACCAAGAGACCCAGTACTTC
CASSSGLYQETQYF
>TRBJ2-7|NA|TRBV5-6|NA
TGTGCCAGCAGCTTTTTAGCGCTAACGTTTCTCTACGAGCAGTACTTC
CASSFLALTFLYEQYF
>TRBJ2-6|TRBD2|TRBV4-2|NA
TGTGCCAGCAGCCAAGAGAGCGGGAGGGCCTCCGGGGCCAACGTCCTGACTTTC
CASSQESGRASGANVLTF
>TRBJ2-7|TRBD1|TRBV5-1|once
TGCGCCAGCAGCTACCGACAGGGGGCGCGGGAGCAGTACTTC
CASSYRQGAREQYF
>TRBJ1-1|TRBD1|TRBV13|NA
TGTGCCAGCAGCCCATCTTTGGGGACAGGGAGGGGCACTGAAGCTTTCTTT
CASSPSLGTGRGTEAFF
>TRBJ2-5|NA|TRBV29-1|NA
TGCAGCGTTGACGGAGAAGTCCAAGAGACCCAGTACTTC
CSVDGEVQETQYF
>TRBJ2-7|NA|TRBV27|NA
TGTGCCAGCAGTTTATCCGGTTACGAGCAGTACTTC
CASSLSGYEQYF
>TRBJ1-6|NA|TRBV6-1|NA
TGTGCCAGCGGCCCCGGGAAGCTAAATTCACCCCTCCACTTT
CASGPGKLNSPLHF
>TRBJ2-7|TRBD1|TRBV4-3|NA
TGCGCCAGCAGCCTCGCCCAGGGGGCCTACGAGCAGTACTTC
CASSLAQGAYEQYF
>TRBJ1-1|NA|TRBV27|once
TGTGCCAGCAGTTTCTTGAGAAGCAGGGGTCTGAACACTGAAGCTTTCTTT
CASSFLRSRGLNTEAFF
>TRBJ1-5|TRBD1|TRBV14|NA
TGTGCCAGCACAAGAAGACAGGGTACTTTGCTACGGCCCCAGCATTTT
CASTRRQGTLLRPQHF
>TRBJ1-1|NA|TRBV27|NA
TGTGCCAGCAGTTTCGCCGCGGGCAGCCTCAACACTGAAGCTTTCTTT
CASSFAAGSLNTEAFF
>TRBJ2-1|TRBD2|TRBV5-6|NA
TGTGCCAGCAGCTTGGCACTAGCGGGACCGTACAATGAGCAGTTCTTC
CASSLALAGPYNEQFF
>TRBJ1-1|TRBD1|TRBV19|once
TGTGCCAGTACCAACCACCAACAGGGGGCCACTGAAGCTTTCTTT
CASTNHQQGATEAFF